This T cell receptor (beta chain) was sequenced for a study of blood T cell repertoires in COVID-19. Trimming shortened V by 5 bases and J by 0 bases, and 8 bases separated the two germline ends. The CDR3 spans 14 residues. Germline assignment: CDR1 MNHNY and CDR2 SVGAGI (reference sequence). Only in-frame clones appear in the TCRdb table, and some are missing; sequencing was by immunoSEQ multiplex PCR. The sample carries 150,000 to 200,000 clones, about 84% recorded once. The sequence came from a woman in her twenties or thirties with acute or convalescent COVID-19. The sequencing input was peripheral blood. The chain has TRBV6-6 and TRBJ1-3; D is unclear. CDR3 region: CASSPRDSGNTIYF. CDR3 in DNA: TGTGCCAGCAGTCCGCGGGACTCTGGAAACACCATATATTTT.